Listed below are T cell receptor beta chains from one sample, sequenced in a study of shared clonotypes between healthy human individuals. The method was immunoSEQ multiplex PCR; TCRdb's version includes in-frame clones alone and lacks a portion of them. In the table there are 800,000 or so clones, about 96% of which are singletons. The source material was naive CD8+ T cells sorted from blood. The receptor set was obtained from a man aged 25-45 years in good health. CDR3s include the opening cysteine and the closing phenylalanine or tryptophan. Fields, in order: J gene, D gene, V gene, clone size, CDR3 DNA, CDR3 protein. D genes are given only for firm matches. Expanded clones are given a class, and other clones once, few, many or no size at all.

J gene: TRBJ1-5; D gene: TRBD1; V gene: TRBV7-8; clone size: -; CDR3 DNA: TGTGCCAGCATCTCCGGGACAGCAAGCAATCAGCCCCAGCATTTT; CDR3 protein: CASISGTASNQPQHF
J gene: TRBJ2-7; D gene: TRBD1; V gene: TRBV6-5; clone size: -; CDR3 DNA: TGTGCCAGCAGTTACCCGGGACAGACCTACGAGCAGTACTTC; CDR3 protein: CASSYPGQTYEQYF
J gene: TRBJ2-7; D gene: TRBD2; V gene: TRBV10-3; clone size: -; CDR3 DNA: TGTGCCATCAGTGATGGGACTAGCTCCTCCTACGAGCAGTACTTC; CDR3 protein: CAISDGTSSSYEQYF
J gene: TRBJ1-1; D gene: TRBD1; V gene: TRBV12-5; clone size: -; CDR3 DNA: TGTACTAGTGGGGTGGGGACAGTAAATTCTGAAGCTTTCTTT; CDR3 protein: CTSGVGTVNSEAFF
J gene: TRBJ2-2; D gene: -; V gene: TRBV9; clone size: -; CDR3 DNA: TGTGCCAGCAGCCCAACACAGATGAACACCGGGGAGCTGTTTTTT; CDR3 protein: CASSPTQMNTGELFF
J gene: TRBJ1-2; D gene: -; V gene: TRBV27; clone size: -; CDR3 DNA: TGTGCCAGCAGTTCCAATCCGACGCATTACTATGGCTACACCTTC; CDR3 protein: CASSSNPTHYYGYTF
J gene: TRBJ2-1; D gene: TRBD1; V gene: TRBV28; clone size: -; CDR3 DNA: TGTGCCAGCGATACAGGGGGCTCCTACAATGAGCAGTTCTTC; CDR3 protein: CASDTGGSYNEQFF
J gene: TRBJ2-4; D gene: TRBD1; V gene: TRBV7-9; clone size: -; CDR3 DNA: TGTGCCAGCAGCCCAGACAGGGGCAAGAAAAACATTCAGTACTTC; CDR3 protein: CASSPDRGKKNIQYF
J gene: TRBJ2-7; D gene: TRBD2; V gene: TRBV6-5; clone size: -; CDR3 DNA: TGTGCCAGCAGTTACTTCGCGGGAGGTTCCTACGAGCAGTACTTC; CDR3 protein: CASSYFAGGSYEQYF
J gene: TRBJ2-1; D gene: -; V gene: TRBV27; clone size: -; CDR3 DNA: TGTGCCAGCGGACTCTTCGGGTCCTACAATGAGCAGTTCTTC; CDR3 protein: CASGLFGSYNEQFF
J gene: TRBJ1-5; D gene: -; V gene: TRBV6-6; clone size: -; CDR3 DNA: TGTGCCAGCAGTTACTCGAGGCAGCCCCAGCATTTT; CDR3 protein: CASSYSRQPQHF
J gene: TRBJ1-3; D gene: -; V gene: TRBV28; clone size: -; CDR3 DNA: TGTGCCAGCAGTTTATCAAGCAGGGCCTCCTCTGGAAACACCATATATTTT; CDR3 protein: CASSLSSRASSGNTIYF
J gene: TRBJ1-2; D gene: -; V gene: TRBV29-1; clone size: -; CDR3 DNA: TGCAGCGTTTTCGGGCCTGGGACGGATTATGGCTACACCTTC; CDR3 protein: CSVFGPGTDYGYTF
J gene: TRBJ2-2; D gene: -; V gene: TRBV9; clone size: -; CDR3 DNA: TGTGCCAGCAGCGTAGCTTGGGGAGGGAACACCGGGGAGCTGTTTTTT; CDR3 protein: CASSVAWGGNTGELFF
J gene: TRBJ1-5; D gene: TRBD1; V gene: TRBV19; clone size: once; CDR3 DNA: TGTGCCAGTAGTCCGACAGGGGGTGCCAATCAGCCCCAGCATTTT; CDR3 protein: CASSPTGGANQPQHF
J gene: TRBJ1-2; D gene: -; V gene: TRBV7-9; clone size: -; CDR3 DNA: TGTGCCAGCCTCTCGCGACGCTATGGCTACACCTTC; CDR3 protein: CASLSRRYGYTF
J gene: TRBJ1-1; D gene: -; V gene: TRBV29-1; clone size: -; CDR3 DNA: TGCAGCGTTGTTCGGTTAGAAGCTTTCTTT; CDR3 protein: CSVVRLEAFF
J gene: TRBJ2-7; D gene: -; V gene: TRBV2; clone size: once; CDR3 DNA: TGTGCCAGCAGTGACGCAGGGGACTACGAGCAGTACTTC; CDR3 protein: CASSDAGDYEQYF
J gene: TRBJ1-3; D gene: -; V gene: TRBV19; clone size: -; CDR3 DNA: TGTGCCAGCGGAGGGCTGGAAAACACCATATATTTT; CDR3 protein: CASGGLENTIYF
J gene: TRBJ2-3; D gene: -; V gene: TRBV5-5; clone size: -; CDR3 DNA: TGTGCCAGCAGCTTGGGGGGCGGGATCCCAGATACGCAGTATTTT; CDR3 protein: CASSLGGGIPDTQYF
J gene: TRBJ2-7; D gene: -; V gene: TRBV4-1; clone size: -; CDR3 DNA: TGCGCCAGCAGCCTGGACGCACCCTACGAGCAGTACTTC; CDR3 protein: CASSLDAPYEQYF
J gene: TRBJ2-7; D gene: -; V gene: TRBV10-3; clone size: -; CDR3 DNA: TGTGCCATCACTGACAACAGGTGGTCCGAGCAGTACTTC; CDR3 protein: CAITDNRWSEQYF
J gene: TRBJ2-1; D gene: -; V gene: TRBV30; clone size: -; CDR3 DNA: TGTGCCTGGAGTTTCGGGGAAGGGAATGAGCAGTTCTTC; CDR3 protein: CAWSFGEGNEQFF
J gene: TRBJ2-3; D gene: -; V gene: TRBV12-5; clone size: -; CDR3 DNA: TGTGCTAGTGGTTTGGTCGGAGGGCTAGCAGGCACAGATACGCAGTATTTT; CDR3 protein: CASGLVGGLAGTDTQYF
J gene: TRBJ2-7; D gene: -; V gene: TRBV18; clone size: -; CDR3 DNA: TGTGCCAGCTCACCCAGAGTCCGACTAAGAACTCCCTACGAGCAGTACTTC; CDR3 protein: CASSPRVRLRTPYEQYF
J gene: TRBJ2-5; D gene: TRBD1; V gene: TRBV7-8; clone size: -; CDR3 DNA: TGTGCCAGCAGCTCCGGACAGGGAAAATACCAAGAGACCCAGTACTTC; CDR3 protein: CASSSGQGKYQETQYF
J gene: TRBJ2-2; D gene: TRBD1; V gene: TRBV5-1; clone size: -; CDR3 DNA: TGCGCCAGCAGCCTATGGGACAGCAACACCGGGGAGCTGTTTTTT; CDR3 protein: CASSLWDSNTGELFF
J gene: TRBJ2-7; D gene: TRBD2; V gene: TRBV6-6; clone size: once; CDR3 DNA: TGTGCCAGCCACGGGACTAGCCGCTACGAGCAGTACTTC; CDR3 protein: CASHGTSRYEQYF
J gene: TRBJ2-7; D gene: TRBD2; V gene: TRBV10-2; clone size: once; CDR3 DNA: TGCGCCAGCAGTGGCGGGGGGAGGAACCTCCACTACGAGCAGTACTTC; CDR3 protein: CASSGGGRNLHYEQYF
J gene: TRBJ2-7; D gene: TRBD2; V gene: TRBV4-3; clone size: -; CDR3 DNA: TGCGCCAGCAGCCAAGAAGCGGGAGGGCCGGGCGAGCAGTACTTC; CDR3 protein: CASSQEAGGPGEQYF
J gene: TRBJ2-1; D gene: -; V gene: TRBV7-2; clone size: -; CDR3 DNA: TGTGCCAGCAGCTTAGCGGGAGGTTACAATGAGCAGTTCTTC; CDR3 protein: CASSLAGGYNEQFF
J gene: TRBJ2-2; D gene: -; V gene: TRBV6-6; clone size: few; CDR3 DNA: TGTGCCAGTAACTCACTGGGGCCCGGGGAGCTGTTTTTT; CDR3 protein: CASNSLGPGELFF
J gene: TRBJ1-5; D gene: -; V gene: TRBV7-8; clone size: -; CDR3 DNA: TGTGCCAGCAGCTCAGGGGGCAATCAGCCCCAGCATTTT; CDR3 protein: CASSSGGNQPQHF
J gene: TRBJ2-7; D gene: TRBD2; V gene: TRBV11-2; clone size: -; CDR3 DNA: TGTGCCAGCAGCTCCCGACTGGGCGGGAGGCCCCCGGGCGAGCAGTACTTC; CDR3 protein: CASSSRLGGRPPGEQYF
J gene: TRBJ1-1; D gene: TRBD1; V gene: TRBV5-1; clone size: -; CDR3 DNA: TGCGCCACACATACCGGGACAGGGTTATTCACTGAAGCTTTCTTT; CDR3 protein: CATHTGTGLFTEAFF